The 26 T cell receptor beta chains below were found in one sample sequenced in a study of blood T cell repertoires in COVID-19. Assay: immunoSEQ multiplex PCR; the TCRdb copy retains only in-frame clones and omits some. Of 250,000 to 350,000 clones in the sample, approximately 90% were seen once. Sequencing used peripheral blood. The receptors come from a woman aged 60-70 years with acute or convalescent COVID-19.

CDR3 DNA: TGTGCCACCGGGGAGGGACCGGGCACCGGGGAGCTGTTTTTT. This encodes CATGEGPGTGELFF. The V call is TRBV24-1, the J call TRBJ2-2; 7 bases align to TRBD2. The germline V gene has CDR1 KGHDR and CDR2 SFDVKD. With 9 bases clipped from V and 4 bases from J, the junction kept 7 bases outside the gene matches. There are 14 residues in the CDR3.

CDR3 sequence: CASSREGLKPQHF. The CDR3 bases are TGTGCCAGCAGCAGGGAAGGGTTAAAGCCCCAGCATTTT. The gene calls are TRBV6-5 and TRBJ1-5; weak D call: TRBD1 (5 bases). The CDR3 length is 13 residues. V lost 6 bases to trimming and J lost 8 bases, with 14 bases between them. The germline V gene encodes CDR1 MNHEY and CDR2 SVGAGI.

The table lists this clone with a count of one. This chain links TRBV4-3 with TRBJ2-2; a possible D gene is TRBD2 (5 bases). V gave up 1 base and J gave up 4 bases, with 7 bases separating them. The CDR3 runs to 14 residues. Germline V gene data show CDR1 as LGHNA and CDR2 as YSLEER. This CDR3 reads CASSQGELTGELFF. CDR3 sequence (DNA): TGCGCCAGCAGCCAAGGGGAGCTCACCGGGGAGCTGTTTTTT.

This clone was detected only once. This rearrangement joins TRBV27 to TRBJ2-2, with TRBD1 as a possible D gene (6 bases). Germline V gives CDR1 MNHEY, CDR2 SMNVEV (reference sequence). V was shortened by 7 bases and J by 4 bases, with 16 bases between the two germline ends. CDR3 size: 15 residues. The DNA of the CDR3 is TGTGCCAGCACCTCTTGGGGGCCGGGCACCGGGGAGCTGTTTTTT. Protein sequence: CASTSWGPGTGELFF.

The rearrangement uses TRBV7-2 and TRBJ1-1; TRBD1 matches at 9 bases. CDR3 length equals 15 residues. Germline lookup yields CDR1 SGHTA and CDR2 FQGNSA. V trimming: 5 bases; J trimming: 10 bases; junction bases outside the gene matches: 14. CDR3 in amino acids: CASSPSPGTGFGAFF. The CDR3, as DNA: TGTGCCAGCAGCCCAAGTCCCGGGACAGGGTTCGGAGCTTTCTTT.

The chain employs TRBV19 and TRBJ2-2; no clear D. Germline V CDR1 and CDR2: LNHDA, SQIVND (reference sequence). The ends were cut back, 4 bases at V and 5 bases at J, with 8 bases in the middle. CDR3 length equals 13 residues. CDR3 protein: CASSSLGTGELFF. The CDR3 DNA follows: TGTGCCAGTAGTAGCCTCGGGACCGGGGAGCTGTTTTTT.

The V and J genes are TRBV28 and TRBJ2-7, with 11 nucleotides matching TRBD2. The V gene's germline CDR1 is MDHEN and CDR2 SYDVKM. Unmatched junction bases numbered 4, after V lost 3 bases and J lost 3 bases. The CDR3 runs to 15 residues. DNA of the CDR3: TGTGCCAGCAGTTTCGGGACTAGCGGAGGCTACGAGCAGTACTTC. It yields the protein CASSFGTSGGYEQYF.

V is TRBV19 and J is TRBJ1-1; D might be TRBD1 (5 bases). V was clipped by 3 bases and J by 5 bases, with 13 bases between them. The CDR3 runs to 14 residues. CDR1 is LNHDA and CDR2 is SQIVND in the germline V gene (reference sequence). This CDR3 is CASSMEGIGTEAFF. The DNA of the CDR3 is TGTGCCAGTAGTATGGAGGGGATCGGAACTGAAGCTTTCTTT.

The rearrangement links TRBV24-1 to TRBJ2-1, with 16 bases lining up with TRBD2. This CDR3 is 20 amino acids long. Germline lookup yields CDR1 KGHDR and CDR2 SFDVKD. With 2 bases clipped from V and 0 bases from J, the junction kept 6 bases outside the gene matches. The CDR3: CATSDSGTSGRASSYNEQFF. CDR3 sequence (DNA): TGTGCCACCAGTGATTCAGGGACTAGCGGGAGGGCCAGCTCCTACAATGAGCAGTTCTTC.

Note on this clone: Germline is not matched at one junction end, which may reflect a read error. The chain links TRBV18 to TRBJ1-1, with a tentative D call TRBD1 (5 bases). Germline CDR1 KGHSH, CDR2 LQKENI. The CDR3 spans 12 residues. CDR3 residues: CVSSPGGAEAFF. Written as DNA, the CDR3 is TGTGTCAGCTCACCTGGGGGGGCTGAAGCTTTCTTT.

The rearrangement uses TRBV7-9 and TRBJ1-2; a weak D match, TRBD1 (5 bases). The germline gives CDR1 SEHNR, CDR2 FQNEAQ (reference sequence). Deletions cut 3 bases from V and 4 bases from J, with 12 bases between. The CDR3 covers 14 residues. The CDR3 is CASSFPVGGYGYTF. CDR3 DNA: TGTGCCAGCAGCTTCCCCGTGGGGGGCTATGGCTACACCTTC.

The V gene is TRBV7-9, the J gene TRBJ1-2; the match to TRBD1 covers 8 bases. This CDR3 spans 16 amino acids. Germline-derived CDR1 and CDR2 are SEHNR and FQNEAQ (reference sequence). After removal of 4 bases from V and 5 bases from J, the junction contained 12 bases not matched to a gene. The CDR3, as DNA: TGTGCCAGCAGCTCTACATGGACAGGGTGGGATTATGGCTACACCTTC. Translating it yields CASSSTWTGWDYGYTF.

The chain has TRBV27 and TRBJ1-5; 8 nucleotides line up with TRBD1. V was clipped by 0 bases and J by 5 bases; unmatched bases: 6. CDR3 length: 16 residues. CDR1 is MNHEY, CDR2 SMNVEV, per germline (reference sequence). The CDR3 nucleotides read TGTGCCAGCAGTTTATCCGGGACAGGCGCCTATCAGCCCCAGCATTTT. It translates to CASSLSGTGAYQPQHF.

The chain links TRBV10-3 to TRBJ1-5; no reliable D call. Trimming took 0 bases from V and 3 from J, leaving 9 bases between them. The CDR3 spans 15 residues. In germline, CDR1 is ENHRY, CDR2 SYGVKD. Here the CDR3 DNA reads TGTGCCATCAGTGAGTCAGTGATAGACAATCAGCCCCAGCATTTT. As protein: CAISESVIDNQPQHF.

The chain combines TRBV9 with TRBJ1-6, with D unresolved. This CDR3 has 15 amino acids. In germline, CDR1 is SGDLS, CDR2 YYNGEE. V lost 0 bases to trimming and J lost 7 bases, with 11 bases between them. The CDR3 sequence is CASSVASQPNSPLHF. CDR3 sequence (DNA): TGTGCCAGCAGCGTAGCGTCACAACCGAATTCACCCCTCCACTTT.

The count of this clone is one. The chain combines TRBV18 with TRBJ1-1, with 10 bases fitting TRBD1. After removal of 3 bases from V and 0 bases from J, the junction contained 10 bases not matched to a gene. Germline V gene lookup returns CDR1 KGHSH and CDR2 LQKENI. The CDR3 has 18 residues. CDR3 coding DNA: TGTGCCAGCTCACCCTTAAGACAGGGGGCCTGGATGAACACTGAAGCTTTCTTT. As protein: CASSPLRQGAWMNTEAFF.

The V and J genes are TRBV6-5 and TRBJ2-2, with 8 positions matching TRBD2. From germline, CDR1 is MNHEY and CDR2 SVGAGI. With V trimmed by 6 bases and J by 6 bases, 9 bases remained unmatched. The CDR3 is made up of 15 amino acids. The DNA of the CDR3 is TGTGCCAGCAGGGAGCGGGAGAATCAGGCCGGGGAGCTGTTTTTT. It translates to CASRERENQAGELFF.

The chain combines TRBV15 with TRBJ1-1; D gene ambiguous. The CDR3 length is 14 residues. Germline V gene sequence: CDR1 LNHNV, CDR2 YYDKDF (reference sequence). V shed 8 bases and J shed 4 bases, with 17 bases lying between them. The CDR3 coding sequence is TGTGCCACCCGCCGGGAAGAGGGAGGCACTGAAGCTTTCTTT. It yields the protein CATRREEGGTEAFF.

The chain links TRBV5-1 to TRBJ2-7, with D maybe TRBD1 (5 bases). The CDR3 covers 13 residues. The V end lost 0 bases, the J end lost 2 bases, and 6 bases lay between the germline ends. Germline lookup yields CDR1 SGHRS and CDR2 YFSETQ. The CDR3: CASSLEGTYEQYF. CDR3 sequence (DNA): TGCGCCAGCAGCTTGGAGGGGACCTACGAGCAGTACTTC.

The chain joins TRBV5-6 to TRBJ1-1; 7 nucleotides agree with TRBD1. Looked up from germline, CDR1 is SGHDT and CDR2 is YYEEEE. The V and J ends lost 3 bases and 6 bases, in that order; junction bases with no gene match: 2. This CDR3 has 12 amino acids. The CDR3 sequence is CASSSGQAEAFF. The CDR3, as DNA: TGTGCCAGCAGCTCCGGACAGGCTGAAGCTTTCTTT.

The chain combines TRBV2 with TRBJ1-3; D gene ambiguous. Per the germline V gene, CDR1 is SNHLY and CDR2 is FYNNEI. V was clipped by 1 base and J by 0 bases, with 16 bases between them. This CDR3 region has 18 residues. The CDR3 reads CASSEVALRTPSGNTIYF. CDR3 sequence (DNA): TGTGCCAGCAGTGAAGTGGCCCTCAGGACTCCCTCTGGAAACACCATATATTTT.

The chain links TRBV27 to TRBJ1-5, with 10 bases matching TRBD1. After removal of 4 bases from V and 6 bases from J, the junction contained 6 bases not matched to a gene. Germline lookup yields CDR1 MNHEY and CDR2 SMNVEV (reference sequence). The CDR3 spans 15 residues. The CDR3 nucleotides are TGTGCCAGCAGTTCATCGGGACAGGGGACTCAGCCCCAGCATTTT. Translation gives CASSSSGQGTQPQHF.

The chain links TRBV29-1 to TRBJ1-2; TRBD1 might be the D (5 bases). Looked up from germline, CDR1 is SQVTM and CDR2 is ANQGSEA. The CDR3 spans 11 residues. V shed 0 bases and J shed 7 bases, with 6 bases lying between them. DNA for the CDR3: TGCAGCGTTGAAGACAGGGCTGGCTACACCTTC. It codes for CSVEDRAGYTF.

The CDR3 DNA follows: TGCGCCAGCAGCTTGGAATCCCAGGGGACGGGGACCGGGGAGCTGTTTTTT. This codes for CASSLESQGTGTGELFF. The chain carries TRBV5-1 and TRBJ2-2; a weak D match, TRBD1 (6 bases). Germline CDR1 and CDR2: SGHRS and YFSETQ. The CDR3 has 17 residues. Trimming took 0 bases from V and 5 from J, leaving 17 bases between them.

The rearrangement joins TRBV29-1 to TRBJ1-1; maybe TRBD1 (6 bases). CDR3 length: 14 amino acids. V lost 2 bases, J lost 3 bases, and 13 bases lay in between. CDR1 is SQVTM, CDR2 ANQGSEA, per germline. The CDR3 spells CSVENQSGDTEAFF. In DNA, the CDR3 is TGCAGCGTTGAAAACCAGTCAGGGGACACTGAAGCTTTCTTT. Full variable domain (remainder filled in from reference TRBV29-1 and TRBJ1-1): SAVISQKPSRDICQRGTSLTIQCQVDSQVTMMFWYRQQPGQSLTLIATANQGSEATYESGFVIDKFPISRPNLTFSTLTVSNMSPEDSSIYLCSVENQSGDTEAFFGQGTRLTVV.

The chain carries TRBV4-3 and TRBJ2-6, with D unclear. The ends were cut back, 4 bases at V and 4 bases at J, with 14 bases in the middle. CDR1 is LGHNA and CDR2 is YSLEER in the germline V gene. CDR3 length: 16 residues. The CDR3 DNA follows: TGCGCCAGCAGCCGCCTTCTAACAGCCGGGGCCAACGTCCTGACTTTC. It codes for CASSRLLTAGANVLTF.